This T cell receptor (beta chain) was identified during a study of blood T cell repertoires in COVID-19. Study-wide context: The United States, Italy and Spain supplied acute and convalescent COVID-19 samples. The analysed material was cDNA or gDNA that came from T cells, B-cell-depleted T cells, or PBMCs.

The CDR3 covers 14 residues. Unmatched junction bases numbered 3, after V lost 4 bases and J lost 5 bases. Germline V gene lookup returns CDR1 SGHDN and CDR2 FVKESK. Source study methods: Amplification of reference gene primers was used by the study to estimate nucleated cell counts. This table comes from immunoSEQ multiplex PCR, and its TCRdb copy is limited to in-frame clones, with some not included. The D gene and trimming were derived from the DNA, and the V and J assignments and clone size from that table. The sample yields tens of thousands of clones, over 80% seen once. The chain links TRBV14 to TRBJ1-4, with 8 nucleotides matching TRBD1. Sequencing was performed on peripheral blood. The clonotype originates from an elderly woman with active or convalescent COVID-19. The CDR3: CASSRRTGNEKLFF. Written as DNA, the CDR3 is TGTGCCAGCAGCCGGAGGACAGGGAATGAAAAACTGTTTTTT.